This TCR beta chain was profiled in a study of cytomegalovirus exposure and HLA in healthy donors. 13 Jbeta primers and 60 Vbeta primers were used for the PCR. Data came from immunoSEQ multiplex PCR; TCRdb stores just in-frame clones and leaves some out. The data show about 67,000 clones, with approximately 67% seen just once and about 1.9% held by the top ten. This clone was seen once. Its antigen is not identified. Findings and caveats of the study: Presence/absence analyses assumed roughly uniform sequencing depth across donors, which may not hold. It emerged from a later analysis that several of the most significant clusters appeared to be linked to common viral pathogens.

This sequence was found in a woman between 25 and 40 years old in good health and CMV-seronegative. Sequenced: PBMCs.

CDR3 region: CASRPDRDSPLHF. CDR3 DNA sequence: TGTGCCAGCAGACCTGACAGGGATTCACCCCTCCACTTT. The V gene is TRBV2, the J gene TRBJ1-6, with TRBD1 matching over 7 bases. Germline V gene lookup returns CDR1 SNHLY and CDR2 FYNNEI. J was trimmed by 8 bases and V by 6 bases; bases with no gene match: 4. This CDR3 is built from 13 residues.